The 26 T cell receptor beta chains below come from one sample, sequenced in a study of T-cell memory formation after mild COVID-19. In TCRdb, the 5' RACE reads were re-called with MiXCR into one record per CDR3 protein. Among about 310,000 distinct CDR3 sequences listed, 15% to 20% were seen once. Sequencing input: PBMCs or a T cell subset sorted from them (not recorded which). These receptors all stem from a man between 18 and 29 years old who had mild COVID-19 (a few samples of this study predate the infection). Cell type and time point are not known.

The genes are TRBV5-1 and TRBJ1-1; 8 bases agree with TRBD1. CDR1 is SGHRS, CDR2 YFSETQ, per germline. This CDR3 spans 14 amino acids. The J segment lost 1 base and the V segment lost 7 bases, leaving 6 bases of the junction unmatched. Written as DNA, the CDR3 is TGCGCCAGCGGAACCGACAGGGGGAACACTGAAGCTTTCTTT. Amino acid sequence: CASGTDRGNTEAFF.

The chain uses TRBV24-1 and TRBJ1-5; possible D gene TRBD1, 6 bases. The CDR3 runs to 15 residues. Germline CDR1 reads KGHDR; CDR2 reads SFDVKD. The V gene lost 4 bases and the J gene lost 4 bases, with 13 bases spanning the gap. CDR3 region: CATSDQTGTNQPQHF. The CDR3 DNA reads as TGTGCCACCAGTGACCAAACAGGGACGAATCAGCCCCAGCATTTT.

The genes are TRBV7-6 and TRBJ1-2; D is perhaps TRBD1 (6 bases). CDR1 and CDR2 (germline): SGHVS, FNYEAQ. V was clipped by 5 bases and J by 5 bases, with 12 bases between them. This CDR3 is 13 amino acids long. The DNA for the CDR3 is TGTGCCAGCAGCCAGGCACAGGGTTATGGCTACACCTTC. Translating gives CASSQAQGYGYTF.

The J gene is TRBJ2-2, the V gene TRBV6-5; the D is unclear. Trimming pared 3 bases from V and 6 bases from J, leaving 14 bases between. CDR3 length: 15 amino acids. Germline lookup yields CDR1 MNHEY and CDR2 SVGAGI. CDR3 loop: CASSYGLYGSGELFF. The DNA for the CDR3 is TGTGCCAGCAGTTATGGGTTATATGGTTCCGGGGAGCTGTTTTTT.

The genes are TRBV7-9 and TRBJ2-2; 9 bases line up with TRBD1. V lost 8 bases and J lost 6; bases outside the gene matches: 7. Germline V CDR1 and CDR2: SEHNR, FQNEAQ (reference sequence). The CDR3 is 14 amino acids. CDR3 bases: TGTGCCAGCTCCGGACAGGGGTCACCCGGGGAGCTGTTTTTT. This codes for CASSGQGSPGELFF.

J is TRBJ1-1 and V is TRBV29-1; the D is unclear. CDR3 size: 14 residues. Germline V gene data show CDR1 as SQVTM and CDR2 as ANQGSEA. The V and J ends lost 7 bases and 7 bases respectively, with 22 bases between them. The CDR3 DNA is TGCAGCGGAGATGCTGCGACGGGTGTGCTTGAAGCTTTCTTT. Amino acid sequence: CSGDAATGVLEAFF.

In its sample, this clonotype was seen many times. The chain couples TRBV20-1 to TRBJ2-3; 12 bases are a match to TRBD2. Germline loops: CDR1 DFQATT, CDR2 SNEGSKA (reference sequence). V shed 5 bases and J 0 bases; nucleotides not matched to a gene: 6. CDR3 length: 16 residues. The CDR3 spells CSARGTSGQSTDTQYF. Here the CDR3 DNA reads TGCAGTGCTCGGGGGACTAGCGGGCAAAGCACAGATACGCAGTATTTT.

The rearrangement links TRBV18 to TRBJ2-1, with 7 bases fitting TRBD1. The germline V gene has CDR1 KGHSH and CDR2 LQKENI. The J segment lost 6 bases and the V segment lost 6 bases, leaving 8 bases of the junction unmatched. The CDR3 has 14 amino acids. This CDR3 reads CASSARQGGNEQFF. DNA for the CDR3: TGTGCCAGCTCGGCCAGACAGGGCGGCAATGAGCAGTTCTTC.

This rearrangement joins TRBV2 to TRBJ1-1; D not resolved. Trimming stripped 2 bases from V and 6 bases from J, with 10 bases between. Germline-derived CDR1 and CDR2 are SNHLY and FYNNEI. This CDR3 is 13 amino acids long. CDR3 DNA: TGTGCCAGCAGTGAATTTGGGGTTGCTGAAGCTTTCTTT. As protein: CASSEFGVAEAFF.

This clonotype was counted ten times or more. The gene calls are TRBV15 and TRBJ1-4, with a possible D match to TRBD1 (5 bases). The germline V and J ends were trimmed by 1 base and 7 bases, with 10 bases remaining between them. Germline V gene data show CDR1 as LNHNV and CDR2 as YYDKDF (reference sequence). The CDR3 length is 14 residues. CDR3: CATSRAGQGEKLFF. CDR3 nucleotides: TGTGCCACCAGCAGAGCGGGGCAGGGTGAAAAACTGTTTTTT. Drawing the rest from reference TRBV15 and TRBJ1-4, the complete variable domain is DAMVIQNPRYQVTQFGKPVTLSCSQTLNHNVMYWYQQKSSQAPKLLFHYYDKDFNNEADTPDNFQSRRPNTSFCFLDIRSPGLGDTAMYLCATSRAGQGEKLFFGSGTQLSVL.

This clonotype appeared many times. The gene calls are TRBV7-3 and TRBJ1-1; D ambiguous. The V end was cut by 1 base, the J end by 4 bases, with 16 bases between. The CDR3 extends over 16 amino acids. In germline, CDR1 is SGHTA, CDR2 FQGTGA. CDR3 residues: CASSLNAAKMGTEAFF. The CDR3 DNA reads TGTGCCAGCAGCTTAAATGCCGCGAAAATGGGCACTGAAGCTTTCTTT. The full variable domain, its missing parts supplied by reference TRBV7-3 and TRBJ1-1, is GAGVSQTPSNKVTEKGKYVELRCDPISGHTALYWYRQSLGQGPEFLIYFQGTGAADDSGLPNDRFFAVRPEGSVSTLKIQRTERGDSAVYLCASSLNAAKMGTEAFFGQGTRLTVV.

V is TRBV24-1 and J is TRBJ2-1, with D uncertain. CDR1 and CDR2 (germline): KGHDR, SFDVKD. The germline V and J ends were trimmed by 5 bases and 0 bases, with 13 bases remaining between them. There are 16 residues in the CDR3. In DNA, the CDR3 is TGTGCCACCAGTGGGCGCTCGTGGAGCTCCTACAATGAGCAGTTCTTC. This encodes CATSGRSWSSYNEQFF.

This clonotype has a handful of counts. CDR3 protein: CASSLDGFYNSPLHF. The CDR3 coding sequence is TGTGCCAGCAGCTTGGACGGGTTCTATAATTCACCCCTCCACTTT. The chain is built from TRBV5-6 and TRBJ1-6; D call uncertain. The CDR3 spans 15 residues. The germline V and J ends were trimmed by 0 bases and 3 bases, with 7 bases remaining between them. Looked up from germline, CDR1 is SGHDT and CDR2 is YYEEEE.

This clonotype was recorded a few times. V gene TRBV7-9 combines with J gene TRBJ2-6; D could derive from TRBD1 or TRBD2 (6 bases each). Germline V gene sequence: CDR1 SEHNR, CDR2 FQNEAQ (reference sequence). V was shortened by 7 bases and J by 0 bases, with 16 bases between the two germline ends. The CDR3 length is 17 residues. The CDR3: CASTSGGESSGANVLTF. CDR3 DNA: TGTGCCAGCACATCCGGGGGCGAAAGCTCTGGGGCCAACGTCCTGACTTTC. Variable domain in full (rest from reference TRBV7-9 and TRBJ2-6): DTGVSQNPRHKITKRGQNVTFRCDPISEHNRLYWYRQTLGQGPEFLTYFQNEAQLEKSRLLSDRFSAERPKGSFSTLEIQRTEQGDSAMYLCASTSGGESSGANVLTFGAGSRLTVL.

In this sample, this clonotype turned up many times. This sequence joins TRBV5-4 and TRBJ2-1, with unresolved D. CDR1 and CDR2 from the germline V gene are SGHNT and YYREEE (reference sequence). Trimming removed 1 base from V and 8 bases from J, with 4 bases in between. This CDR3 comprises 11 residues. In DNA, the CDR3 is TGTGCCAGCAGCTTGACGGATGAGCAGTTCTTC. Its translation is CASSLTDEQFF.

In the case of this clonotype: This may be a read error: a much more frequent sequence differs by one nucleotide. The chain joins TRBV20-1 to TRBJ1-1, with D possibly TRBD1 on 5 matching bases. The CDR3 contains 14 residues. The V gene lost 2 bases and the J gene lost 7 bases, with 17 bases spanning the gap. The V gene's germline CDR1 is DFQATT and CDR2 SNEGSKA (reference sequence). Here the CDR3 reads CSARHQGDKNEAFF. In DNA form, the CDR3 reads TGCAGTGCTAGACATCAGGGTGATAAGAATGAAGCTTTCTTT.

This clonotype turned up a few times. The chain combines TRBV7-2 with TRBJ2-3, with 7 bases that match TRBD2. V lost 4 bases and J lost 3; bases outside the gene matches: 16. This CDR3 is built from 18 residues. CDR1 is SGHTA, CDR2 FQGNSA, per germline. CDR3: CASSSFPPSSGGTDTQYF. In DNA form, the CDR3 reads TGTGCCAGCAGCTCCTTCCCCCCATCTAGCGGAGGTACAGATACGCAGTATTTT.

In its sample, this clonotype was seen a few times. The chain couples TRBV29-1 to TRBJ2-5; 9 bases are a match to TRBD2. Losses at the gene ends were 6 bases for V and 5 bases for J; bases not matched to a gene: 7. Germline loops: CDR1 SQVTM, CDR2 ANQGSEA. The CDR3 has 13 residues. CDR3 sequence: CSVGTSPGETQYF. CDR3 nucleotide sequence: TGCAGCGTCGGGACTAGCCCTGGGGAGACCCAGTACTTC.

The V call is TRBV25-1, the J call TRBJ2-2; 8 bases map to TRBD2. The CDR3 runs 16 residues. V lost 3 bases to trimming and J lost 5 bases; unmatched junction nucleotides: 8. In germline, CDR1 is MGHDK, CDR2 SYGVNS. The chain's CDR3 is CASSDSVSGATGELFF. Written as DNA, the CDR3 is TGTGCCAGCAGTGATAGCGTTAGCGGGGCAACCGGGGAGCTGTTTTTT. The whole variable domain, filled in from reference TRBV25-1 and TRBJ2-2, reads EADIYQTPRYLVIGTGKKITLECSQTMGHDKMYWYQQDPGMELHLIHYSYGVNSTEKGDLSSESTVSRIRTEHFPLTLESARPSHTSQYLCASSDSVSGATGELFFGEGSRLTVL.

The chain uses TRBV7-3 and TRBJ1-1, with TRBD1 matching 8 bases. CDR1 is SGHTA and CDR2 is FQGTGA in the germline V gene. This CDR3 spans 13 amino acids. V shed 4 bases, J shed 4 bases, and the junction held 2 bases outside the gene matches. The CDR3 sequence: CASSWTGSTEAFF. DNA for the CDR3: TGTGCCAGCAGCTGGACAGGGTCCACTGAAGCTTTCTTT.

This clonotype was found a few times. V usage is TRBV30 and J usage is TRBJ1-1, with D perhaps TRBD1 (5 bases). V was cut by 4 bases and J by 0 bases, with 12 bases left in between. Germline V CDR1 and CDR2: GTSNPN, SVGIG (reference sequence). The CDR3 is 14 amino acids. The CDR3, as DNA: TGTGCCTGGAAGCGGGGGACGCTGAACACTGAAGCTTTCTTT. Its protein product is CAWKRGTLNTEAFF.

This clonotype has at least ten counts. This chain uses TRBV20-1 with TRBJ2-1, with D tentatively TRBD2 (5 bases). Germline V lookup: CDR1 DFQATT, CDR2 SNEGSKA (reference sequence). The CDR3 covers 12 residues. Trimming cost V 5 bases and J 8 bases, with 13 bases left between them. Here the CDR3 DNA reads TGCAGTGCTGCCGGAGAGGGTGATGAGCAGTTCTTC. It is translated as CSAAGEGDEQFF.

This clonotype came up a few times. The chain carries TRBV7-3 and TRBJ2-3; 14 positions agree with TRBD2. The CDR3 is 16 amino acids. V shed 5 bases and J 5 bases; nucleotides not matched to a gene: 6. CDR1 is SGHTA and CDR2 is FQGTGA in the germline V gene. In DNA form, the CDR3 reads TGTGCCAGCAGCCCGGTTGGACTAGCGGGGGGAGATACGCAGTATTTT. Translating gives CASSPVGLAGGDTQYF.

The CDR3 coding sequence is TGTGCCAGCAGCCAAGGGACGGGAGCGGGTCAGCCCCAGCATTTT. Its protein is CASSQGTGAGQPQHF. This sequence joins TRBV4-2 and TRBJ1-5; D remains unclear. V lost 1 base and J 6 bases, leaving 13 bases between the germline ends. Germline loops: CDR1 LGHNA, CDR2 YNFKEQ. The CDR3 covers 15 residues.

The table lists this clonotype with many counts. One junction end disagrees with the germline gene, perhaps due to a read error. The chain employs TRBV5-1 and TRBJ2-7; 8 bases fit TRBD1. The CDR3 runs 14 residues. Germline V CDR1 and CDR2: SGHRS, YFSETQ. CDR3 in amino acids: CASSLGTGTYEQYF. DNA of the CDR3: TGTGCCAGCAGCCTAGGGACAGGAACCTACGAGCAGTACTTC.

This clonotype has more than one count but fewer than ten. The chain has TRBV7-2 and TRBJ2-3; D could derive from TRBD1 or TRBD2 (5 bases each). The CDR3 length is 13 residues. Germline V gives CDR1 SGHTA, CDR2 FQGNSA. V shed 5 bases and J shed 4 bases, with 10 bases lying between them. The CDR3 DNA is TGTGCCAGCAGCCGGGACCATTCAGATACGCAGTATTTT. It codes for CASSRDHSDTQYF. The complete variable domain, with remaining parts taken from reference TRBV7-2 and TRBJ2-3, reads GAGVSQSPSNKVTEKGKDVELRCDPISGHTALYWYRQSLGQGLEFLIYFQGNSAPDKSGLPSDRFSAERTGGSVSTLTIQRTQQEDSAVYLCASSRDHSDTQYFGPGTRLTVL.